This T cell receptor beta chain was identified during a study of blood T cells in healthy people across ages (dated by TCRdb to about 2015). Looking at the study overall: In model experiments, template switching captured roughly one uniquely barcoded TCR beta cDNA molecule for every two T cells. To avoid experimental bias, donors of different ages were distributed randomly across sequencing lanes. For two donors (one aged 18 to 29 and one aged 80 or older), the study analyzed two additional independent replicas of 1 million unique cDNA reads from the same blood draw. The study measured age-related changes in TCR beta repertoire diversity using deep sequencing normalized with unique cDNA molecular identifiers. The donors were divided into four age groups: young (average around 16 years), middle-aged (approximately 39), aged (approximately 59) and long-lived (around 87). The paper's findings and limits, for the study overall: Observed TCR beta diversity per million T cells fell roughly linearly with age, and a significant reduction was already apparent by age around 36. Total diversity estimates from one million sequenced T cells were considered lower bounds and underestimates. Observed TCR beta diversity correlated strongly with the percentage of naive T cells measured by flow cytometry. Conclusive comparison of naive and antigen-experienced compartments was prevented by the profiling of bulk unsorted PBMCs. Because donor CMV infection status was unknown, age-related changes in expanded clonotypes were potentially confounded. Compared with the aged group, more naive CD4+ T cells, fewer expanded clones and increased TCR diversity were shown by the long-lived group, suggesting age selection.

The CDR3 spans 13 residues, from the cysteine through the phenylalanine. Only the CDR3 DNA stays, 39 bases, in frame from base 1. CDR1 and CDR2, looked up from the germline V gene, are SQVTM and ANQGSEA. V has 3 bases trimmed and J has 6 bases trimmed; junction bases matching no gene number 7. Donors were approximately 42 systemically healthy Caucasian individuals from Russia aged about 6 to 100 years. Each donor gave roughly 9 milliliters of peripheral blood, drawn into EDTA-treated Vacutainer tubes. Ficoll-Paque density-gradient centrifugation was used to isolate PBMCs, with at least 6.5 million obtained per sample. Trizol reagent was used to extract total RNA from PBMCs, with at least 5 micrograms per sample. Naive CD45RAhigh/CD27high T cell percentages were measured by flow cytometry on a PBMC aliquot from every donor. To note about this clonotype: What antigen it recognizes has not been identified. Per-base qualities were not stored, and no clone one base away is much larger.

Library prep was done by 5' RACE. Sequencing used an Illumina HiSeq 2500. A second PCR of roughly 7 to 11 cycles was performed with a sample-barcoded 5' primer and a J-beta primer mix. A template-switch 5' adaptor carrying 12 random nucleotides introduced a unique molecular identifier onto each TCR beta cDNA molecule. Each sample yielded at least 3 million CDR3-containing paired-end reads. First-strand cDNA synthesis was performed from all RNA using the Mint cDNA synthesis kit, with priming by a TRBC-specific oligonucleotide. All cDNA was treated with uracil-DNA glycosylase and then went through a first 18-cycle PCR with the universal primers M1SS and BC2_uni_R. The original methods were these. For normalization, 1 million high-quality reads were randomly selected from each sample, with every read carrying a distinct molecular identifier. Reads sharing molecular identifiers were discarded rather than binned into consensus sequences. CDR3 identification, clonotype clustering and error correction used MiTCR with a Q25 quality threshold and the strictest error-elimination algorithm. A nonparametric unseen species model with Euler transformation was used to estimate a lower bound on total TCR beta diversity. Through fastp at Q25 and MiXCR, TCRdb rebuilt clones from the public reads, retaining in-frame beta chains. One record per CDR3 amino acid sequence lists the most common genes and DNA. Clone size and V and J calls follow TCRdb, not the original study. The sample table records about 1.8 million distinct CDR3 sequences; 49% of these occur just once. The ten largest clones add up to approximately 2.1% of the sample.

Rearrangement joined TRBV29-1 to TRBJ1-2, with 7 bases matching TRBD1. The sequenced sample was blood. The clonotype comes from a woman aged 40 to 50 in good health. The CDR3 loop reads CSVDRGGSDGYTF. In nucleotides, the sequence is TGCAGCGTTGACAGGGGGGGATCCGATGGCTACACCTTC.